This passage covers 21 T cell receptor beta chains from one sample sequenced in a study of blood T cell repertoires in COVID-19. TCRdb keeps only in-frame clones here, not all; method: immunoSEQ multiplex PCR. The data contain fewer than 300,000 clones, about four fifths of them singletons. Sequencing used peripheral blood. The receptor source for this set is a young woman with acute or convalescent COVID-19.

The chain uses TRBV11-2 and TRBJ1-6, with a weak D call TRBD1 (6 bases). This CDR3 contains 16 residues. Trimming shortened V by 1 base and J by 6 bases, and 13 bases separated the two germline ends. Germline values: CDR1 SGHAT, CDR2 FQNNGV. CDR3: CASSLAQGYGNSPLHF. CDR3 bases: TGTGCCAGCAGCTTAGCGCAGGGGTACGGTAATTCACCCCTCCACTTT.

J is TRBJ2-1 and V is TRBV7-2, with TRBD2 matching 11 bases. CDR1 SGHTA and CDR2 FQGNSA come from the germline V gene. The V gene end was trimmed by 5 bases and the J gene end by 12 bases; junction bases not matched to a gene: 9. The CDR3 is made up of 14 amino acids. The DNA of the CDR3 is TGTGCCAGCAGCCCGACTAGCGGGACAGGTCGGCAGTTCTTC. As protein: CASSPTSGTGRQFF.

J is TRBJ1-2 and V is TRBV11-2, with D perhaps TRBD1 (6 bases). The V end lost 5 bases, the J end lost 4 bases, and 14 bases lay between the germline ends. The CDR3 loop spans 14 amino acids. CDR1 SGHAT and CDR2 FQNNGV come from the germline V gene. DNA for the CDR3: TGTGCCAGCAGCCCCGTGGGGGGGGCCTATGGCTACACCTTC. Residues: CASSPVGGAYGYTF.

The DNA for the CDR3 is TGTGCCAGTAGTATGATTTTCAGGGACAATCAGCCCCAGCATTTT. Translated, it gives CASSMIFRDNQPQHF. V is TRBV19 and J is TRBJ1-5; TRBD1 might be the D (5 bases). The CDR3 consists of 15 residues. Trimming took off 3 bases at V and 3 bases at J, with 12 bases between the two ends. CDR1 and CDR2 from the germline V gene are LNHDA and SQIVND (reference sequence). Complete variable domain (other parts from reference TRBV19 and TRBJ1-5): DGGITQSPKYLFRKEGQNVTLSCEQNLNHDAMYWYRQDPGQGLRLIYYSQIVNDFQKGDIAEGYSVSREKKESFPLTVTSAQKNPTAFYLCASSMIFRDNQPQHFGDGTRLSIL.

The J gene is TRBJ2-1, the V gene TRBV3-1 (or the pseudogene TRBV3-2); 10 bases are shared with TRBD2. V was clipped by 1 base and J by 1 base; unmatched bases: 4. Germline V gives CDR1 LGHDT, CDR2 YNNKEL (reference sequence). This CDR3 spans 17 amino acids. This CDR3 reads CASSQVLAGESYNEQFF. CDR3 bases: TGTGCCAGCAGCCAAGTGCTAGCGGGAGAATCCTACAATGAGCAGTTCTTC.

This clone has more than one count but fewer than ten. The chain employs TRBV7-2 and TRBJ1-2, with 8 bases that match TRBD1. The germline V gene has CDR1 SGHTA and CDR2 FQGNSA. The V and J ends lost 6 bases and 4 bases, in that order; junction bases with no gene match: 4. CDR3 size: 13 residues. For the CDR3, the DNA is TGTGCCAGCAGTCTTGACAGGGGCTATGGCTACACCTTC. Translated, it gives CASSLDRGYGYTF.

This chain joins TRBV28 and TRBJ1-6, with TRBD1 as a possible D gene (5 bases). The CDR3 spans 15 residues. CDR1 is MDHEN and CDR2 is SYDVKM in the germline V gene. With 3 bases removed from V and 6 bases from J, the gap between germline ends came to 12 bases. Here the CDR3 reads CASSFLSRGNSPLHF. CDR3 sequence (DNA): TGTGCCAGCAGTTTTCTTTCAAGGGGTAATTCACCCCTCCACTTT.

This clone is a singleton in its sample. V gene TRBV18 combines with J gene TRBJ2-7; weak D call: TRBD2 (5 bases). The germline V and J ends were trimmed by 2 bases and 0 bases, with 17 bases remaining between them. Germline CDR1 is KGHSH and CDR2 is LQKENI. The CDR3 has 17 amino acids. CDR3 nucleotide sequence: TGTGCCAGCTCACCAGAAAGAAAACGGGGAAGCTCCTACGAGCAGTACTTC. Translation gives CASSPERKRGSSYEQYF. The full variable domain, rest sourced from reference TRBV18 and TRBJ2-7, is NAGVMQNPRHLVRRRGQEARLRCSPMKGHSHVYWYRQLPEEGLKFMVYLQKENIIDESGMPKERFSAEFPKEGPSILRIQQVVRGDSAAYFCASSPERKRGSSYEQYFGPGTRLTVT.

This chain uses TRBV11-2 with TRBJ1-4, with D maybe TRBD1 (6 bases). The V and J ends lost 2 bases and 2 bases respectively, with 9 bases between them. The CDR3 loop spans 15 amino acids. Germline V gene data show CDR1 as SGHAT and CDR2 as FQNNGV. The CDR3 nucleotides read TGTGCCAGCAGCTTAATGGACAGCACTAATGAAAAACTGTTTTTT. This encodes CASSLMDSTNEKLFF.

The chain employs TRBV7-9 and TRBJ1-1; no reliable D call. CDR1 SEHNR and CDR2 FQNEAQ come from the germline V gene (reference sequence). Trimming cost V 5 bases and J 5 bases, with 12 bases left between them. The CDR3 has 13 residues. CDR3 amino acids: CASSLNTGTEAFF. The CDR3 nucleotides are TGTGCCAGCAGCCTGAACACGGGGACTGAAGCTTTCTTT.

The gene calls are TRBV10-1 and TRBJ2-3; 11 bases are a match to TRBD2. The CDR3 sequence is 16 residues long. CDR1 is WNHNN and CDR2 is SYGVQD in the germline V gene (reference sequence). The ends lost 0 bases at V and 5 bases at J; junction bases unmatched: 4. DNA for the CDR3: TGCGCCAGCAGTGAGTCACTAGCGGGAGATGGAGATACGCAGTATTTT. The encoded protein is CASSESLAGDGDTQYF.

In this sample, this clone turned up a few times. The chain's CDR3 is CASKIGSSYNSPLHF. CDR3 nucleotides: TGTGCCAGCAAGATAGGGAGCTCCTATAATTCACCCCTCCACTTT. The chain combines TRBV2 with TRBJ1-6; no reliable D call. The V gene lost 7 bases and the J gene lost 0 bases, with 10 bases spanning the gap. Germline loops: CDR1 SNHLY, CDR2 FYNNEI. This CDR3 spans 15 amino acids.

The chain combines TRBV27 with TRBJ1-6; maybe TRBD1 (5 bases). With 5 bases removed from V and 7 bases from J, the gap between germline ends came to 18 bases. The CDR3 runs 16 residues. Germline CDR1 reads MNHEY; CDR2 reads SMNVEV (reference sequence). CDR3 DNA: TGTGCCAGCAGTCTCCTCGTGGGGGGTATGAATTCACCCCTCCACTTT. The encoded protein is CASSLLVGGMNSPLHF.

This clone has a handful of counts. The gene calls are TRBV11-2 and TRBJ2-1; 7 positions match TRBD2. The ends lost 5 bases at V and 6 bases at J; junction bases unmatched: 10. The CDR3 is made up of 15 amino acids. Germline V gene sequence: CDR1 SGHAT, CDR2 FQNNGV. The CDR3 loop reads CASSQRRGEGNEQFF. The CDR3 nucleotides read TGTGCCAGCAGCCAAAGGCGCGGGGAGGGCAATGAGCAGTTCTTC.

This sequence joins TRBV27 and TRBJ2-7; D gene uncertain. The germline V and J ends were trimmed by 5 bases and 0 bases, with 8 bases remaining between them. Germline-derived CDR1 and CDR2 are MNHEY and SMNVEV (reference sequence). The CDR3 is 13 residues long. CDR3 region: CASSPGSSYEQYF. In DNA form, the CDR3 reads TGTGCCAGCAGTCCCGGGTCCTCCTACGAGCAGTACTTC.

This clone showed up just once. This chain links TRBV12-3 or TRBV12-4 with TRBJ1-2; 9 positions agree with TRBD1. Losses at the gene ends were 5 bases for V and 8 bases for J; bases not matched to a gene: 6. CDR3 size: 13 residues. The CDR3, as DNA: TGTGCCAGCAGTCAGACAGGGGGAGAGGGCTACACCTTC. Protein product: CASSQTGGEGYTF.

V gene TRBV11-3 combines with J gene TRBJ2-1, with 10 bases that match TRBD2. J was trimmed by 8 bases and V by 3 bases; bases with no gene match: 7. Germline loops: CDR1 SGHNT, CDR2 YENEEA. This CDR3 is built from 15 residues. In DNA form, the CDR3 reads TGTGCCAGCAGCTTCACAGTAGCGGGAGGAGATGAGCAGTTCTTC. As protein: CASSFTVAGGDEQFF. Looking up the rest from reference TRBV11-3 and TRBJ2-1 gives the full variable domain: EAGVVQSPRYKIIEKKQPVAFWCNPISGHNTLYWYLQNLGQGPELLIRYENEEAVDDSQLPKDRFSAERLKGVDSTLKIQPAELGDSAVYLCASSFTVAGGDEQFFGPGTRLTVL.

J is TRBJ1-3 and V is TRBV7-9, with TRBD1 matching over 7 bases. CDR3 length: 13 residues. V dropped 5 bases and J dropped 2; count of bases not matched to a gene: 0. Germline CDR1 and CDR2: SEHNR and FQNEAQ (reference sequence). This CDR3 reads CASSQGAGNTIYF. The CDR3 nucleotides read TGTGCCAGCAGCCAGGGGGCTGGAAACACCATATATTTT.

V is TRBV9 and J is TRBJ2-1; TRBD2 aligns across 9 bases. V lost 0 bases and J lost 5; bases outside the gene matches: 3. Germline CDR1 SGDLS, CDR2 YYNGEE. The CDR3 loop spans 15 amino acids. CDR3: CASSVVTSGNNEQFF. For the CDR3, the DNA is TGTGCCAGCAGCGTAGTGACTAGCGGAAACAATGAGCAGTTCTTC.

The chain combines TRBV2 with TRBJ1-1; 9 bases agree with TRBD1. The length of the CDR3 is 14 residues. Germline lookup yields CDR1 SNHLY and CDR2 FYNNEI. Trimming at V came to 6 bases and at J to 2 bases, leaving 4 bases not matched to a gene. This chain's CDR3 is CASSKGQGNTEAFF. For the CDR3, the DNA is TGTGCCAGCAGCAAGGGACAGGGAAACACTGAAGCTTTCTTT.

This chain links TRBV19 with TRBJ2-6; no clear D. This CDR3 has 16 residues. Germline V lookup: CDR1 LNHDA, CDR2 SQIVND (reference sequence). V lost 5 bases and J lost 0, with 11 bases in between. The CDR3 here is CASSVPLSSGANVLTF. The CDR3 coding sequence is TGTGCCAGTAGTGTCCCGTTGAGCTCTGGGGCCAACGTCCTGACTTTC.